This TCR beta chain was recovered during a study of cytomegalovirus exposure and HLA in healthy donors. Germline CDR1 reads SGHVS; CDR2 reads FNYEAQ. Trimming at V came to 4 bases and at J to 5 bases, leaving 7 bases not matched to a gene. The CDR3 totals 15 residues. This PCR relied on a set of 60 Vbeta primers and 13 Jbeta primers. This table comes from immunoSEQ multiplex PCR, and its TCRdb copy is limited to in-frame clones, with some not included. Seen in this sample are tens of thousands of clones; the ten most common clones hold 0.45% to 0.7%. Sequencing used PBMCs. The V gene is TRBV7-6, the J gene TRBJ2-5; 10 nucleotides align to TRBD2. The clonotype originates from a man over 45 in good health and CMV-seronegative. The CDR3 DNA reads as TGTGCCAGCAGCTGGGAACTAGCGGGGTTTGAGACCCAGTACTTC. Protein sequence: CASSWELAGFETQYF.